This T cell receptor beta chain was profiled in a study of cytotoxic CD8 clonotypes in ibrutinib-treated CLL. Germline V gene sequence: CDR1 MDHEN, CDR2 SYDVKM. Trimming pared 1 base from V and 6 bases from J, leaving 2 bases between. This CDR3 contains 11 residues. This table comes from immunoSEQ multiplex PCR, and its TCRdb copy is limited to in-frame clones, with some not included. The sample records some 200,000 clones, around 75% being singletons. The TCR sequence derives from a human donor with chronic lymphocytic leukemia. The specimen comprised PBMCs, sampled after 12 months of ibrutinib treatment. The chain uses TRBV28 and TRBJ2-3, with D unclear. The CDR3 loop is CASSLLDTQYF. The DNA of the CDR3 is TGTGCCAGCAGTTTATTGGATACGCAGTATTTT. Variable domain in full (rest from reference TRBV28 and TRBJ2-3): DVKVTQSSRYLVKRTGEKVFLECVQDMDHENMFWYRQDPGLGLRLIYFSYDVKMKEKGDIPEGYSVSREKKERFSLILESASTNQTSMYLCASSLLDTQYFGPGTRLTVL.